The T cell receptor beta chain described here comes from a study of blood T cells in healthy people across ages. For the second PCR, which ran for roughly 6 to 12 cycles, a sample-barcoded 5' primer and a J-beta primer mix were used. CDR3-containing paired-end reads numbered at least 3 million in each sample. TCRdb redid the calling of the 5' RACE reads with MiXCR, one entry per CDR3 protein. Counted here are roughly 1,300,000 distinct CDR3 sequences, approximately 59% occurring once; the ten biggest clones make up approximately 7%. Turning to this clonotype: Its antigen is unidentified.

Whole-study results and caveats: TCR beta diversity per million T cells fell roughly linearly with age.

With 2 bases removed from V and 2 bases from J, the gap between germline ends came to 14 bases. Germline loops: CDR1 SEHNR, CDR2 FQNEAQ (reference sequence). This CDR3 contains 16 residues. J is TRBJ2-3 and V is TRBV7-9; either TRBD1 or TRBD2 may supply D (5 bases each). The sequenced sample was blood. The sequence was obtained from a man aged 18 to 29 in good health. This CDR3 is CASSLYLGPATDTQYF. Here the CDR3 DNA reads TGTGCCAGCAGCTTATATTTGGGACCAGCCACAGATACGCAGTATTTT.